A single T cell receptor beta chain is shown here with its context. Deletions cut 6 bases from V and 10 bases from J, with 21 bases between. The CDR3 is made up of 14 amino acids. Germline V gene data show CDR1 as LNHDA and CDR2 as SQIVND (reference sequence). The cohort comprised adults aged about 18 to 100 years residing in about two dozen US areas. In the authors' workflow: Reference gene primers were amplified, and this amplification served to estimate nucleated cell counts. The repertoire was sequenced with immunoSEQ multiplex PCR; TCRdb's copy has only in-frame clones and lacks some. D and trimming were read from the DNA, whereas the V and J calls and clone size are those reported in that table. Of over 200,000 clones in the sample, 70% to 85% were seen once. The source of the sample is a study of blood T cell repertoires in COVID-19. The overall study: Sites in the United States, Italy and Spain provided acute and convalescent COVID-19 samples.

This TCR derives from a man aged 60 to 75 who had recovered from COVID-19. The sequenced material came from PBMCs or T cells enriched from blood (not recorded which). The genes are TRBV19 and TRBJ1-2; D perhaps matches TRBD1 (6 bases). The CDR3, as DNA: TGTGCCAGTAGAGACCCCATGTCCGACAGGTCCTACACCTTC. This gives the protein CASRDPMSDRSYTF.